Below, 8 T cell receptor beta chains from the same sample are listed, as sequenced in a study of blood T cells in healthy people across ages. Primed by a sample-barcoded 5' primer and a J-beta primer mix, a second PCR proceeded for about 6 to 12 cycles. TCRdb ran MiXCR on the 5' RACE reads and lists one entry per CDR3 protein. The sample holds roughly 1.7 million distinct CDR3 sequences; around 36% are singletons and the top ten take around 10%. Sequencing used blood. These receptors originate from a woman aged 25 to 39 in good health.

There are many counts of this clonotype. The V and J genes are TRBV12-3 or TRBV12-4 and TRBJ2-5; 8 nucleotides line up with TRBD1. With 5 bases clipped from V and 7 bases from J, the junction kept 6 bases outside the gene matches. This CDR3 comprises 13 residues. The CDR3 DNA sequence: TGTGCCAGCAGTCAGGGGGCGGATGGGACCCAGTACTTC. It yields the protein CASSQGADGTQYF.

J is TRBJ2-1 and V is TRBV27; 12 bases map to TRBD2. V trimming: 8 bases; J trimming: 0 bases; junction bases outside the gene matches: 5. The CDR3 consists of 16 residues. Germline V lookup: CDR1 MNHEY, CDR2 SMNVEV (reference sequence). CDR3 protein: CASGRLAGDSYNEQFF. As DNA, the CDR3 is TGTGCCAGCGGACGACTAGCGGGGGACTCCTACAATGAGCAGTTCTTC.

The J gene is TRBJ2-1, the V gene TRBV20-1, with 8 bases identical to TRBD2. Germline CDR1 and CDR2: DFQATT and SNEGSKA (reference sequence). CDR3 length equals 14 residues. The V gene end was trimmed by 2 bases and the J gene end by 4 bases; junction bases not matched to a gene: 4. In DNA form, the CDR3 reads TGCAGTGCTAGAAGGACTAGCAAGTACAATGAGCAGTTCTTC. As protein: CSARRTSKYNEQFF.

This clonotype has more than one count but fewer than ten. This chain uses TRBV5-6 with TRBJ1-2; D not certain. CDR1 is SGHDT and CDR2 is YYEEEE in the germline V gene. V lost 1 base and J lost 7, with 11 bases in between. The CDR3 is 13 amino acids. CDR3 residues: CASSLRRIAGYTF. In DNA form, the CDR3 reads TGTGCCAGCAGCTTGAGACGGATAGCTGGCTACACCTTC.

The rearrangement joins TRBV27 to TRBJ1-6; the D gene is possibly TRBD1 (5 bases). Trimming cost V 1 base and J 2 bases, with 12 bases left between them. Per the germline V gene, CDR1 is MNHEY and CDR2 is SMNVEV (reference sequence). This CDR3 region has 17 residues. The CDR3 region is CASSLFRGRPYNSPLHF. CDR3 DNA sequence: TGTGCCAGCAGTTTATTTAGGGGAAGGCCCTATAATTCACCCCTCCACTTT.

This chain links TRBV5-1 with TRBJ2-1; possibly TRBD2 for D (6 bases). V was clipped by 1 base and J by 5 bases, with 13 bases between them. This CDR3 has 15 residues. The germline V gene encodes CDR1 SGHRS and CDR2 YFSETQ. CDR3: CASSLSGRENNEQFF. CDR3 coding DNA: TGCGCCAGCAGCTTGTCCGGGAGAGAGAACAATGAGCAGTTCTTC. Together with reference TRBV5-1 and TRBJ2-1, the CDR3 gives the full variable domain: KAGVTQTPRYLIKTRGQQVTLSCSPISGHRSVSWYQQTPGQGLQFLFEYFSETQRNKGNFPGRFSGRQFSNSRSEMNVSTLELGDSALYLCASSLSGRENNEQFFGPGTRLTVL.

This clonotype was counted a few times. The V gene is TRBV10-3, the J gene TRBJ2-5; D possibly matches TRBD1 or TRBD2 (6 bases each). V was cut by 4 bases and J by 0 bases, with 12 bases left in between. CDR1 and CDR2 from the germline V gene are ENHRY and SYGVKD. CDR3 length equals 15 residues. CDR3 nucleotides: TGTGCCATCAGTGGCTCTAGGGGGGACCAAGAGACCCAGTACTTC. The encoded protein is CAISGSRGDQETQYF.

The genes are TRBV18 and TRBJ2-1; 12 positions agree with TRBD2. This CDR3 comprises 16 residues. V dropped 6 bases and J dropped 8; count of bases not matched to a gene: 11. Germline V gene lookup returns CDR1 KGHSH and CDR2 LQKENI. CDR3 nucleotide sequence: TGTGCCAGCTCCCCAGGTGGCCTAGCGGGAGGGTATGAGCAGTTCTTC. Its translation is CASSPGGLAGGYEQFF.